This TCR beta chain was retrieved from a study of blood T cells in healthy people across ages. A second roughly 6 to 12 cycle PCR used barcoded and J-beta primers. MiXCR was run by TCRdb on the 5' RACE reads, yielding one entry per CDR3 protein. The sample carries about 730,000 distinct CDR3 sequences, roughly 45% recorded once. Healthy Russian Caucasian donors spanned ages about 6 to 95 years. The sequenced sample was blood. The sequence was obtained from a woman aged 60 to 75 in good health.

This CDR3 reads CASSLKHPGGELFF. CDR3 DNA sequence: TGCGCCAGCAGCCTAAAGCACCCGGGCGGGGAGCTGTTTTTT. V is TRBV5-1 and J is TRBJ2-2; D is ambiguous. V dropped 4 bases and J dropped 7 bases, with 14 bases sitting between them. The CDR3 has 14 amino acids. The germline gives CDR1 SGHRS, CDR2 YFSETQ.